This T cell receptor beta chain stems from a study of blood T cells in healthy people across ages. The total RNA that was extracted per sample amounted to at least 5.5 micrograms. Combining a sample-barcoded 5' primer with a J-beta primer mix, a second PCR ran for roughly 7 to 11 cycles. All cDNA molecules were each tagged by a template-switch adaptor with 12 random nucleotides. No fewer than 2.5 million CDR3-containing paired-end reads came from each sample. Via MiXCR, TCRdb re-called the 5' RACE reads, giving one row per CDR3 protein. The sample lists approximately 680,000 distinct CDR3 sequences, roughly 32% occurring once. The CDR3 has 13 amino acids. Germline lookup yields CDR1 SEHNR and CDR2 FQNEAQ (reference sequence). V dropped 5 bases and J dropped 5 bases, with 10 bases sitting between them. This clonotype was detected once.

The TCR sequence derives from a woman of 80 years or more in good health. The V gene is TRBV7-9, the J gene TRBJ2-1; TRBD1 or TRBD2 may be the D gene (5 bases each). Sample: blood. CDR3 loop: CASSRGPNNEQFF. The CDR3 DNA is TGTGCCAGCAGCCGGGGACCTAACAATGAGCAGTTCTTC.